This T cell receptor (beta chain) was sequenced for a study of blood T cell repertoires in COVID-19. About the study: Acute and convalescent COVID-19 samples came from the United States, Italy and Spain. The cDNA or gDNA used as material had been derived from T cells, B-cell-depleted T cells, or PBMCs.

Germline CDR1 is MNHEY and CDR2 is SVGAGI. Trimming removed 8 bases at V and 0 bases at J, with 11 bases between. The CDR3 runs 14 residues. The method was immunoSEQ multiplex PCR; TCRdb's version includes in-frame clones alone and lacks a portion of them. The sample yields roughly 31,000 clones, 75% to 90% seen once. The sequence was obtained from a man aged 55 to 70 with acute or convalescent COVID-19. The chain combines TRBV6-5 with TRBJ1-3, with D perhaps TRBD1 (6 bases). The source material was peripheral blood. The CDR3, as DNA: TGTGCCAGCGAGGGACACAACTCTGGAAACACCATATATTTT. Translated, it gives CASEGHNSGNTIYF.